Listed here is a single T cell receptor beta chain. The record originates from a study of OX40 agonist ivuxolimab in advanced cancers. As for the study in general: At 0.01 to 10 mg/kg, ivuxolimab was administered intravenously to patients every 2 weeks.

V gave up 5 bases and J gave up 6 bases, with 7 bases separating them. CDR1 and CDR2 (germline): GTSNPN, SVGIG (reference sequence). CDR3 length: 11 residues. The method was immunoSEQ multiplex PCR; TCRdb's version includes in-frame clones alone and lacks a portion of them. The data contain approximately 37,000 clones, around 74% of them singletons. V and J are TRBV30 and TRBJ1-4, with D unresolved. The clonotype was recovered from an adult with an advanced solid tumor such as melanoma, head and neck, liver or kidney cancer. Sequenced material: CD4+ or CD8+ T cells sorted from blood, taken in a trial of the OX40 agonist ivuxolimab. In nucleotides, the CDR3 is TGTGCCTGGGGCACCCATGAAAAACTGTTTTTT. Its protein is CAWGTHEKLFF.